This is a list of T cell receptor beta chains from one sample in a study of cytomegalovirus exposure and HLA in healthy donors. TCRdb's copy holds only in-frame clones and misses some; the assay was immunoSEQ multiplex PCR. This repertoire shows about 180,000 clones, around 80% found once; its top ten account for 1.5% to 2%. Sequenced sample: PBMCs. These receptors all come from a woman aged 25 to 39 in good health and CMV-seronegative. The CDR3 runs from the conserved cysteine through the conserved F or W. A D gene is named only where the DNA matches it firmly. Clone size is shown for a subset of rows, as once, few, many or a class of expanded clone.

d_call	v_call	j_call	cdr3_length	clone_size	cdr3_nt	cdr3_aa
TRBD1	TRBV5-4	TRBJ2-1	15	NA	TGTGCCAGCAGAGATGGACAGGGAGACCACAATGAGCAGTTCTTC	CASRDGQGDHNEQFF
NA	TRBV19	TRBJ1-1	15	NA	TGTGCCAGTAGTATATGGGGCAGGGGTCGAACTGAAGCTTTCTTT	CASSIWGRGRTEAFF
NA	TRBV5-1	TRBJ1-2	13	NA	TGCGCCAGCAGCTTGGGGCGGGACTATGGCTACACCTTC	CASSLGRDYGYTF
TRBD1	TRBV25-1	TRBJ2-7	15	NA	TGTGCCAGCAGAGGCCCCAGGACAGGGCGACACGAGCAGTACTTC	CASRGPRTGRHEQYF
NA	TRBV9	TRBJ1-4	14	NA	TGTGCCAGCAGCGGAGGACAGTTCGGGGAAAAACTGTTTTTT	CASSGGQFGEKLFF
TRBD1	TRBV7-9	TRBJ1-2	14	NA	TGTGCCAGCAGAGACAGGGAATATCTTGATGGCTACACCTTC	CASRDREYLDGYTF
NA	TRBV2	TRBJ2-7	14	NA	TGTGCCAGCAGTGAGAGTCTCCGGAGGGGCGAGCAGTACTTC	CASSESLRRGEQYF
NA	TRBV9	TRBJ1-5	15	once	TGTGCCAGCAAGGGCGGGCCCCCGACCGGTCAGCCCCAGCATTTT	CASKGGPPTGQPQHF
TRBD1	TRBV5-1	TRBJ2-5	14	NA	TGCGCCAGCAGCTTACAGGGGGCCCAAGAGACCCAGTACTTC	CASSLQGAQETQYF
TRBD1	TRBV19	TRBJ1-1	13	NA	TGTGCCAGTAGTAGGGACAGGGTGACTGAAGCTTTCTTT	CASSRDRVTEAFF
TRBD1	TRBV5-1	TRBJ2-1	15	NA	TGCGCCAGCAGCTTGGTAGACAGGGTATACAATGAGCAGTTCTTC	CASSLVDRVYNEQFF
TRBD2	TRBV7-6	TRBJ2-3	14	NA	TGTGCCAGCAGCTTAAGGACTAGCGGAGATACGCAGTATTTT	CASSLRTSGDTQYF
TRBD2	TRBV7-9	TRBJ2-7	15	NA	TGTGCCAGCAGCTTCCCGTCTAGCGGGGAATCTGAGCAGTACTTC	CASSFPSSGESEQYF
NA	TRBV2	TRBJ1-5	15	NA	TGTGCCAGCAGTCTGACAGGTTTGGGCAATCAGCCCCAGCATTTT	CASSLTGLGNQPQHF
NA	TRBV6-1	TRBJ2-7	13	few	TGTGCCAGCAGTGCCGGGGATCACTACGAGCAGTACTTC	CASSAGDHYEQYF
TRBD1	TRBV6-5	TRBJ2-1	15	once	TGTGCCAGCAGTTACAAGTGGACAGGGGGCGATGAGCAGTTCTTC	CASSYKWTGGDEQFF
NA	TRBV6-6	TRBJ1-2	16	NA	TGTGCCAGCCAAAGGAGGCAGGGGCTAATTAACTATGGCTACACCTTC	CASQRRQGLINYGYTF
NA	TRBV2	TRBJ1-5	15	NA	TGTGCCAGCAGCGACGGCCTTTACGGGGGGCAGCCCCAGCATTTT	CASSDGLYGGQPQHF
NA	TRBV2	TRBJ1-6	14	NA	TGTGCCAGCAGTGAAACAGGGTTGGATTCACCCCTCCACTTT	CASSETGLDSPLHF
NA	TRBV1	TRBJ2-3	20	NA	TGCACCAGCAGCCAGAAAGGACTAGCGGGGGGGATAAATGCGATGGATACGCAGTATTTT	CTSSQKGLAGGINAMDTQYF
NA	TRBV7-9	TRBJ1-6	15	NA	TGTGCCAGCAGCCTGAGCGGCAGGAATAATTCACCCCTCCACTTT	CASSLSGRNNSPLHF
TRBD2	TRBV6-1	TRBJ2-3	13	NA	TGTGCCAGCAGTGAATCTTGGGACTACACGCAGTATTTT	CASSESWDYTQYF
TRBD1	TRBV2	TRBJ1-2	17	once	TGTGCCAGCAGTGGAAATCTTCGGGACAGGGGCGCGGGGGGCTACACCTTC	CASSGNLRDRGAGGYTF
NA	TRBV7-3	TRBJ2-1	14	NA	TGTGCCAGCAGCCCCGGACTCTCAAGTCGTGAGCAGTTCTTC	CASSPGLSSREQFF
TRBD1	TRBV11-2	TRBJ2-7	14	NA	TGTGCCAGCAGCTTCCTGGGACAGGGGGCTCCTCAGTACTTC	CASSFLGQGAPQYF
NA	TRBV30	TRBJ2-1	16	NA	TGTGCCTGGAATCGTGAAGATAGCGGTCCACACAATGAGCAGTTCTTC	CAWNREDSGPHNEQFF
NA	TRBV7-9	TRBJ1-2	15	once	TGTGCCAGCAGCTTAGATTACCTCTCCAGGTGGGGCTACACCTTC	CASSLDYLSRWGYTF
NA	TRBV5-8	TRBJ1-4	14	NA	TGTGCCAGCAGCTTGCGGGCAACTAATGAAAAACTGTTTTTT	CASSLRATNEKLFF
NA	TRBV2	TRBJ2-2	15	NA	TGTGCCAGCAGCCTGGATGAAGGGGGCACCGGGGAGCTGTTTTTT	CASSLDEGGTGELFF
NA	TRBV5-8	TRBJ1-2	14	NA	TGTGCCAGCAGCCACCCGGCTGGGACTTATGGCTACACCTTC	CASSHPAGTYGYTF
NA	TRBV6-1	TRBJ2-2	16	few	TGTGCCAGCAGTGACCCGAGGAAGTCGAACACCGGGGAGCTGTTTTTT	CASSDPRKSNTGELFF
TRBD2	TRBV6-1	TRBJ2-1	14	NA	TGTGCCAGCAGTGAGAGGCCCAGCGGGAGTGAGCAGTTCTTC	CASSERPSGSEQFF
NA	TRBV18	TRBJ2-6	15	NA	TGTGCCAGCTCGTTACAGGTCTCTGGGGCCAACGTCCTGACTTTC	CASSLQVSGANVLTF
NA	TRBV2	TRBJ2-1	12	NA	TGTGCCAGCAGTGCCAGCAGAGGTGAGCAGTTCTTC	CASSASRGEQFF
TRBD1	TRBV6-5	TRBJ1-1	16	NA	TGTGCCAGCAGTTACTCTACAGGGGAAATGAACACTGAAGCTTTCTTT	CASSYSTGEMNTEAFF
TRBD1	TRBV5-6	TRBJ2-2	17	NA	TGTGCCAGCAGCTACGGGACAGGGGGGTCGAGGACCGGGGAGCTGTTTTTT	CASSYGTGGSRTGELFF